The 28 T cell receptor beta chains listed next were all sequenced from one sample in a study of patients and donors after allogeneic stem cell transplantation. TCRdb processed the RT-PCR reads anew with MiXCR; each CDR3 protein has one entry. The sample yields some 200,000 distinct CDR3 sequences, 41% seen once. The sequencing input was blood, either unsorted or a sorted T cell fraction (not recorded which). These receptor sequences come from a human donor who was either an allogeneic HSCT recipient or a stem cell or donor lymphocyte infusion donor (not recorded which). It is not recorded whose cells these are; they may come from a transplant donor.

The CDR3 DNA is TGCGCCAGCAGCCAAATCTCGACTAGCGGGAGGTCCCATGAGCAGTTCTTC. Translated: CASSQISTSGRSHEQFF. The rearrangement uses TRBV4-1 and TRBJ2-1, with TRBD2 matching 13 bases. V gave up 2 bases and J gave up 8 bases; unmatched junction bases: 9. The CDR3 has 17 residues. The germline CDR1 and CDR2 sequences are MGHRA and YSYEKL.

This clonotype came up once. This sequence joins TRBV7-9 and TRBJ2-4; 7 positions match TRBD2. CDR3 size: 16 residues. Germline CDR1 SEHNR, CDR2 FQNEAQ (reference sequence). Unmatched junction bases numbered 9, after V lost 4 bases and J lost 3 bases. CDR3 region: CASSSPRWGGKNIQYF. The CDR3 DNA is TGTGCCAGCAGCTCCCCCCGGTGGGGGGGCAAAAACATTCAGTACTTC. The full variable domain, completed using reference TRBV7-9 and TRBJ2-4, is DTGVSQNPRHKITKRGQNVTFRCDPISEHNRLYWYRQTLGQGPEFLTYFQNEAQLEKSRLLSDRFSAERPKGSFSTLEIQRTEQGDSAMYLCASSSPRWGGKNIQYFGAGTRLSVL.

The CDR3 DNA follows: TGTGCCGTCTTGTTCCGTAGCTCCTACAATGAGCAGTTCTTC. As protein: CAVLFRSSYNEQFF. The J gene is TRBJ2-1, the V gene TRBV2; the D is unclear. The germline V and J ends were trimmed by 11 bases and 0 bases, with 14 bases remaining between them. From germline, CDR1 is SNHLY and CDR2 FYNNEI. The CDR3 is made up of 14 amino acids.

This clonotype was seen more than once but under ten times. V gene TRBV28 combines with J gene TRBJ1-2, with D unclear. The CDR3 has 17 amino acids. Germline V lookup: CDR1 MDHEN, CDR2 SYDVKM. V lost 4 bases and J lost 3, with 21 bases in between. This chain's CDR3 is CASSSRHLQTNHYGYTF. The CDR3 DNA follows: TGTGCCAGCAGTTCGCGTCATTTACAGACTAACCACTATGGCTACACCTTC.

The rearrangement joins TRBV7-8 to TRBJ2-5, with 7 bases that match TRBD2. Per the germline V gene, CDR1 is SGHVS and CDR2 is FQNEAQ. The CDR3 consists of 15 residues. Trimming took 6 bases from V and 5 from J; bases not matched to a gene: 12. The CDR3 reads CASSSSAGVSETQYF. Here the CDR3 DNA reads TGTGCCAGCAGTTCATCGGCGGGAGTGTCCGAGACCCAGTACTTC. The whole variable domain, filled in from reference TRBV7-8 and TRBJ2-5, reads GAGVSQSPRYKVAKRGQDVALRCDPISGHVSLFWYQQALGQGPEFLTYFQNEAQLDKSGLPSDRFFAERPEGSVSTLKIQRTQQEDSAVYLCASSSSAGVSETQYFGPGTRLLVL.

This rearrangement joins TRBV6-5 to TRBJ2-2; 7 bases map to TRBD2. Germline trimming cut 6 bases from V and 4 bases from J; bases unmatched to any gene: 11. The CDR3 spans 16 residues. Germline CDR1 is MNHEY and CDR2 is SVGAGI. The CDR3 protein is CASRNSGLRRTGELFF. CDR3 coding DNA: TGTGCCAGCAGAAATTCGGGACTAAGGCGCACCGGGGAGCTGTTTTTT.

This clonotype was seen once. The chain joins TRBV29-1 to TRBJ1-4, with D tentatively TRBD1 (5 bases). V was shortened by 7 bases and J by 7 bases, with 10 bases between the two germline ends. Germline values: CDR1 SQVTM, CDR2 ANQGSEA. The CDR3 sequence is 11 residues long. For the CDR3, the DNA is TGCAGCGCAGGACACACTGAAAAACTGTTTTTT. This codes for CSAGHTEKLFF.

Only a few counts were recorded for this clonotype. In DNA, the CDR3 is TGTGCCAGCAGCTTAACAGGGGTGAACACTGAAGCTTTCTTT. Amino acids: CASSLTGVNTEAFF. The V call is TRBV11-2, the J call TRBJ1-1, with 7 bases matching TRBD1. V dropped 2 bases and J dropped 0; count of bases not matched to a gene: 0. The germline V gene encodes CDR1 SGHAT and CDR2 FQNNGV. This CDR3 has 14 amino acids.

Here the CDR3 reads CASSRGGTSNQPQHF. As DNA, the CDR3 is TGTGCCAGCAGTCGTGGGGGTACTAGCAATCAGCCCCAGCATTTT. The gene calls are TRBV6-5 and TRBJ1-5; a weak D match, TRBD1 (5 bases). Trimming removed 5 bases from V and 0 bases from J, with 11 bases in between. Germline V gene sequence: CDR1 MNHEY, CDR2 SVGAGI. The CDR3 runs 15 residues.

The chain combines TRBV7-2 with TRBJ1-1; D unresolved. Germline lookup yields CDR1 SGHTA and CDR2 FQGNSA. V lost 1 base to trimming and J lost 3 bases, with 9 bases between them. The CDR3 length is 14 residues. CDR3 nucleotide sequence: TGTGCCAGCAGCTTAGGGCGTATGGACACTGAAGCTTTCTTT. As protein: CASSLGRMDTEAFF.

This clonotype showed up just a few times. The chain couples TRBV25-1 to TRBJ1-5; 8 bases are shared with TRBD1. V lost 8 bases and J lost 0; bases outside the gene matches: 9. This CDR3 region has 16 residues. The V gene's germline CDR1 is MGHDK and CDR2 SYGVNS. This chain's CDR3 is CASLLGQEYSNQPQHF. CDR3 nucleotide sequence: TGTGCCAGCCTTCTGGGACAGGAATATAGCAATCAGCCCCAGCATTTT. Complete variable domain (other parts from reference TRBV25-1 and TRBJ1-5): EADIYQTPRYLVIGTGKKITLECSQTMGHDKMYWYQQDPGMELHLIHYSYGVNSTEKGDLSSESTVSRIRTEHFPLTLESARPSHTSQYLCASLLGQEYSNQPQHFGDGTRLSIL.

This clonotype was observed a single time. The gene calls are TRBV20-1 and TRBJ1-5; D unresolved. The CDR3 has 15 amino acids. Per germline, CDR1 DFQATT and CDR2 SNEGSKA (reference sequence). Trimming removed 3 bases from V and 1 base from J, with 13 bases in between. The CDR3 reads CSASSVGESNQPQHF. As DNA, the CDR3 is TGCAGTGCTAGTTCTGTCGGGGAGAGCAATCAGCCCCAGCATTTT.

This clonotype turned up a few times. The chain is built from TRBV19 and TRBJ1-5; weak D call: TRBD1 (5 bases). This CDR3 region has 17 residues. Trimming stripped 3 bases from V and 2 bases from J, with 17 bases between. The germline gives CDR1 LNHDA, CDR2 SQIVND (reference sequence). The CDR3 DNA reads TGTGCCAGTAGTATGGTACAGGCGGTAAGGGGCAATCAGCCCCAGCATTTT. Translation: CASSMVQAVRGNQPQHF.

This chain's CDR3 is CASSLKNEQYF. Here the CDR3 DNA reads TGTGCCAGCAGTTTAAAGAACGAGCAGTACTTC. This sequence joins TRBV28 and TRBJ2-7, with D hard to call. CDR3 length: 11 residues. Germline CDR1 and CDR2: MDHEN and SYDVKM. The germline V and J ends were trimmed by 2 bases and 5 bases, with 4 bases remaining between them. The entire variable domain, with the rest obtained from reference TRBV28 and TRBJ2-7, is as follows: DVKVTQSSRYLVKRTGEKVFLECVQDMDHENMFWYRQDPGLGLRLIYFSYDVKMKEKGDIPEGYSVSREKKERFSLILESASTNQTSMYLCASSLKNEQYFGPGTRLTVT.

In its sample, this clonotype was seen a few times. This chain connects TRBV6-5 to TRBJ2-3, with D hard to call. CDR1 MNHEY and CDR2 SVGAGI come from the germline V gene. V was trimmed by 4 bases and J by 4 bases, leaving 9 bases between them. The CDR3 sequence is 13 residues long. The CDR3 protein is CASSSPPADTQYF. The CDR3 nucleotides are TGTGCCAGCAGTTCCCCCCCCGCAGATACGCAGTATTTT.

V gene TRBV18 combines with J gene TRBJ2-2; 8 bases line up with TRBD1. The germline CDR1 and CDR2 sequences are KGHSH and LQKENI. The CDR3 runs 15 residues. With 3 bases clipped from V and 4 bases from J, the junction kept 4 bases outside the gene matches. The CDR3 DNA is TGTGCCAGCTCACCCGGACAGGGTGGCACCGGGGAGCTGTTTTTT. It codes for CASSPGQGGTGELFF.

As DNA, the CDR3 is TGCAGTGCTAGTACTGACTACAATGAGCAGTTCTTC. It translates to CSASTDYNEQFF. The chain couples TRBV20-1 to TRBJ2-1; no definite D call. The CDR3 runs to 12 residues. Germline V gene lookup returns CDR1 DFQATT and CDR2 SNEGSKA (reference sequence). Trimming took off 3 bases at V and 3 bases at J, with 6 bases between the two ends.

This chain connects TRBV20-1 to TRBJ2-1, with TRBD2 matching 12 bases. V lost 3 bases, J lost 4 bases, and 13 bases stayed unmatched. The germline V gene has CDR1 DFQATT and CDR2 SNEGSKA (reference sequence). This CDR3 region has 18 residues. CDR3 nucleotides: TGCAGTGCTAGCCCTTTTGACGGACTAGCGGGATATTACAATGAGCAGTTCTTC. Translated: CSASPFDGLAGYYNEQFF.

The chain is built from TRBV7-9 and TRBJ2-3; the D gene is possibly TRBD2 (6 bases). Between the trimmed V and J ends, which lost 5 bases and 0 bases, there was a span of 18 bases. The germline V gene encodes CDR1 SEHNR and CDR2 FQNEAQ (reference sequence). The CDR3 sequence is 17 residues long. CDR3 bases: TGTGCCAGCAGCCATAGTCCTTCCGGGACTAGCACAGATACGCAGTATTTT. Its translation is CASSHSPSGTSTDTQYF.

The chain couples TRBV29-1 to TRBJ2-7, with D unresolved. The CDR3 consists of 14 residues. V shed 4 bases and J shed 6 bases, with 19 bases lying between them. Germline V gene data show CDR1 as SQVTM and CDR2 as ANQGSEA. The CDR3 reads CSVVSPASKGEQYF. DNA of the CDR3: TGCAGCGTTGTGTCGCCCGCCTCCAAGGGCGAGCAGTACTTC.

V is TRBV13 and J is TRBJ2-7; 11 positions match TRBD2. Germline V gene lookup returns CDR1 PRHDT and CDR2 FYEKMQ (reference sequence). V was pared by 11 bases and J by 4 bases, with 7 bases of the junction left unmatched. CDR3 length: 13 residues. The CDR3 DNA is TGTGCCGTGAGACTAGCGGGAACATACGAGCAGTACTTC. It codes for CAVRLAGTYEQYF.

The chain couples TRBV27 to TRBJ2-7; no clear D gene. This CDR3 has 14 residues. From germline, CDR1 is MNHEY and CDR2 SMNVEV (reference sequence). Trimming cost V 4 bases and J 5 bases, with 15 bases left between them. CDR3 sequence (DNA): TGTGCCAGCAGTTCAATTTCAAGTTTAGACGAGCAGTACTTC. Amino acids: CASSSISSLDEQYF.

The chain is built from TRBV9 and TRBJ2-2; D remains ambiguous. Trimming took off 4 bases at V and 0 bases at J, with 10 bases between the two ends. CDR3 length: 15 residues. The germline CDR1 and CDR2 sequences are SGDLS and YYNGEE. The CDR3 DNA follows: TGTGCCAGCAGCCCGAACTCCGCGAACACCGGGGAGCTGTTTTTT. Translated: CASSPNSANTGELFF.

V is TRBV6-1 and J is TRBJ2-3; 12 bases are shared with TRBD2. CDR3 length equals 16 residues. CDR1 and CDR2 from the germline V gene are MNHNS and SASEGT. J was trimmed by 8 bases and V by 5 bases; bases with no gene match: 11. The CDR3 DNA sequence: TGTGCCAGCAGTCCTCTAGCGGGAGGGAGTGGGGGTACGCAGTATTTT. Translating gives CASSPLAGGSGGTQYF.

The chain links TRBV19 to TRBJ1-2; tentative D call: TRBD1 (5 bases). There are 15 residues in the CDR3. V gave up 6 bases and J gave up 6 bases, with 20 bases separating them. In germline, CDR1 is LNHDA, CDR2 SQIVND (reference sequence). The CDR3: CASSAGTPGIDGYTF. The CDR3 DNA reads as TGTGCCAGTAGCGCCGGGACGCCGGGGATCGATGGCTACACCTTC.

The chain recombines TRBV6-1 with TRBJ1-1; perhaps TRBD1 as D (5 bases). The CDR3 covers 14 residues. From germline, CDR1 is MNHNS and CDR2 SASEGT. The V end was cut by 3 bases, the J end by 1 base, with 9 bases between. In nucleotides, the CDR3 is TGTGCCAGCAGTGACGGGGGAGGGAACACTGAAGCTTTCTTT. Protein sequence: CASSDGGGNTEAFF.

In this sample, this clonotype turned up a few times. The CDR3 DNA reads TGTGCCAGCACCGTGGGACACCTTACAGATACGCAGTATTTT. Its protein product is CASTVGHLTDTQYF. The chain has TRBV12-3 or TRBV12-4 and TRBJ2-3, with TRBD1 as a possible D gene (6 bases). The V end lost 7 bases, the J end lost 3 bases, and 14 bases lay between the germline ends. The CDR3 spans 14 residues.

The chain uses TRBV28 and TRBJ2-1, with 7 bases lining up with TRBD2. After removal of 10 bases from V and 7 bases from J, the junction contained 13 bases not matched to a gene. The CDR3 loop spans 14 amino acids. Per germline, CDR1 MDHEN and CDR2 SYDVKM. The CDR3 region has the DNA TGTGCCACCCAGTTTCTTGGCGGGAGTAATGAGCAGTTCTTC. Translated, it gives CATQFLGGSNEQFF.